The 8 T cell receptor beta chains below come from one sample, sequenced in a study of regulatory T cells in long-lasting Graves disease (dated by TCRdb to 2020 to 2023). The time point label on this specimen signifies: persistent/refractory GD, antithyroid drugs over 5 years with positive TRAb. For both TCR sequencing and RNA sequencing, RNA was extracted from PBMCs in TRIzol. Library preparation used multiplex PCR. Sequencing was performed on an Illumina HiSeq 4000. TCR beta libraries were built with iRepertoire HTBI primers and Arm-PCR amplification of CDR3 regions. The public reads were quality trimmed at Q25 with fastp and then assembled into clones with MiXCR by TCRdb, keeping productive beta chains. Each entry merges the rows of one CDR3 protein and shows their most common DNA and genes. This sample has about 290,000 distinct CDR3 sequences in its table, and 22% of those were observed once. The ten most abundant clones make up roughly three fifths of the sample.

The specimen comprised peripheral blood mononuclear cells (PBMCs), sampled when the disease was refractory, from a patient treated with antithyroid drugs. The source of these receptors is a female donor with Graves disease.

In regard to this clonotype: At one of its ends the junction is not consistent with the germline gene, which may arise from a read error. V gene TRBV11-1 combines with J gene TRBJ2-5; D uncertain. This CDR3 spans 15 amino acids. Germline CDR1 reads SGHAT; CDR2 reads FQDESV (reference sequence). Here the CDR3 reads CASSLSTANQETQYF. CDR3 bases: TGCGCCAGCAGCTTGTCCACAGCAAACCAAGAGACCCAGTACTTC.

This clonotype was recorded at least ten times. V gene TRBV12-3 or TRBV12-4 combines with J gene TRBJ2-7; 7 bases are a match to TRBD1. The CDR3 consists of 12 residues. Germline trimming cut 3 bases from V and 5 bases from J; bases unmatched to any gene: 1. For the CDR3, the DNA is TGTGCCAGCAGTTTGACAGGGAACGAGCAGTACTTC. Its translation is CASSLTGNEQYF.

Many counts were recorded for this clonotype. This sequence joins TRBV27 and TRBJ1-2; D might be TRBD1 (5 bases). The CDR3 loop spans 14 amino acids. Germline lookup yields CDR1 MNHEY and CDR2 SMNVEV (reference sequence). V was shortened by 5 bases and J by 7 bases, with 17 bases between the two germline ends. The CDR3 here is CASSPLKMGLGYTF. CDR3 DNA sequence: TGTGCCAGCAGTCCGTTGAAAATGGGGCTTGGCTACACCTTC.

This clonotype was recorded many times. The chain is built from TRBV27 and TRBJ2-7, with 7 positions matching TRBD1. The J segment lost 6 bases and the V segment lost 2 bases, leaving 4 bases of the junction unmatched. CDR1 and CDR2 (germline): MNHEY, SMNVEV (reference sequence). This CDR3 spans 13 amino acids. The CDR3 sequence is CASSLDRASEQYF. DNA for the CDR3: TGTGCCAGCAGTTTAGACAGGGCTAGCGAGCAGTACTTC.

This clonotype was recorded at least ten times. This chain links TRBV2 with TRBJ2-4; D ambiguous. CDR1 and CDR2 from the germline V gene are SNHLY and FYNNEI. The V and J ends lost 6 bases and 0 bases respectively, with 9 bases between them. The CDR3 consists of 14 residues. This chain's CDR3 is CASRVIIAKNIQYF. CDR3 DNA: TGTGCCAGCAGGGTCATTATAGCCAAAAACATTCAGTACTTC.

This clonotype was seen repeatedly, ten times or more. The CDR3 DNA reads as TGCAGCGTTGAAGCACAGCAGTACCAAGAGACCCAGTACTTC. Translated: CSVEAQQYQETQYF. The V and J genes are TRBV29-1 and TRBJ2-5; D is unclear. The ends were cut back, 1 base at V and 0 bases at J, with 9 bases in the middle. The V gene's germline CDR1 is SQVTM and CDR2 ANQGSEA. The CDR3 is 14 residues long.

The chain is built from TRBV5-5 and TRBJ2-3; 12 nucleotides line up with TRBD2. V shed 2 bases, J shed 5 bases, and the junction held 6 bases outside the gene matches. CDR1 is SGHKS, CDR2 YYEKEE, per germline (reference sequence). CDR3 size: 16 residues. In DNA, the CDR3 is TGTGCCAGCAGCTTCGGGACTAGCGGGCGACAAGATACGCAGTATTTT. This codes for CASSFGTSGRQDTQYF. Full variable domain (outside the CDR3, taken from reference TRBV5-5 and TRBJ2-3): DAGVTQSPTHLIKTRGQQVTLRCSPISGHKSVSWYQQVLGQGPQFIFQYYEKEERGRGNFPDRFSARQFPNYSSELNVNALLLGDSALYLCASSFGTSGRQDTQYFGPGTRLTVL.

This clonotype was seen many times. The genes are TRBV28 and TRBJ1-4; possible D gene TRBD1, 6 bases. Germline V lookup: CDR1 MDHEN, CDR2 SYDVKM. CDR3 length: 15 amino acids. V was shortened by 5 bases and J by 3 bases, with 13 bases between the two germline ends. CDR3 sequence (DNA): TGTGCCAGCAGTCCCCCGGGGGCGGCTAATGAAAAACTGTTTTTT. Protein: CASSPPGAANEKLFF.